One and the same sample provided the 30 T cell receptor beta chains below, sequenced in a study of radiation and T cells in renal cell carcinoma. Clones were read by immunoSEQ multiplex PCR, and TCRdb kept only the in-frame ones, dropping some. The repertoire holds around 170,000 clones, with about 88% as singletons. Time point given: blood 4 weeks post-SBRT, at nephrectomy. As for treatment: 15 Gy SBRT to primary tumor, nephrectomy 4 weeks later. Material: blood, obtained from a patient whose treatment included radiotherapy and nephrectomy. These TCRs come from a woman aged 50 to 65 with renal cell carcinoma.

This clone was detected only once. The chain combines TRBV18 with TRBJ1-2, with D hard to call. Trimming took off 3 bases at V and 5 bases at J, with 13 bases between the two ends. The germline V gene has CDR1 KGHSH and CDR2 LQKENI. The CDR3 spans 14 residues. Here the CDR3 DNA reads TGTGCCAGCTCACCCTTGTTACAGCTTTATGGCTACACCTTC. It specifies CASSPLLQLYGYTF.

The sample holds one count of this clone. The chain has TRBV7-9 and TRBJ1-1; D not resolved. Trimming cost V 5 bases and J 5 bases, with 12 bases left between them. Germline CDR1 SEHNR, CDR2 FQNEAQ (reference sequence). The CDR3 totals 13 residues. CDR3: CASSPGTVTEAFF. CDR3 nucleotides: TGTGCCAGCAGCCCGGGTACCGTGACTGAAGCTTTCTTT.

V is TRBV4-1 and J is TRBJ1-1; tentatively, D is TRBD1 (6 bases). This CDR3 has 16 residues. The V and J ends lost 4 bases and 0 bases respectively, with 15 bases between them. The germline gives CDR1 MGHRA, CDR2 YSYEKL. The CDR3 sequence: CASSLSEDSMNTEAFF. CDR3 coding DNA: TGCGCCAGCAGCCTTTCAGAGGACAGTATGAACACTGAAGCTTTCTTT.

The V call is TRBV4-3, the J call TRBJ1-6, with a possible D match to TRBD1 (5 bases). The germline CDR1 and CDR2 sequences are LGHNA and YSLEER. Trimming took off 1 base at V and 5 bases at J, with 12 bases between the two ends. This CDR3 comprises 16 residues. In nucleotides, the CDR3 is TGCGCCAGCAGCCAAGGGGGGAGGGGCCATAATTCACCCCTCCACTTT. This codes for CASSQGGRGHNSPLHF.

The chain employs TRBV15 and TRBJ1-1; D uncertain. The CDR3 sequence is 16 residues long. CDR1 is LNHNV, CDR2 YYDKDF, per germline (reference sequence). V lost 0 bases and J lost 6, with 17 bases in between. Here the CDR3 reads CATSRDRAGGKAEAFF. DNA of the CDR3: TGTGCCACCAGCAGAGATCGAGCAGGAGGGAAAGCTGAAGCTTTCTTT.

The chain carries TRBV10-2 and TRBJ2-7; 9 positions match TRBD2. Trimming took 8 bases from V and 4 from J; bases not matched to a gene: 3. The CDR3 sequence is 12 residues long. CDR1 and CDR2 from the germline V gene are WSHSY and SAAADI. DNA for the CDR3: TGCGCCAGCGAGGGACTAGCATACGAGCAGTACTTC. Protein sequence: CASEGLAYEQYF.

The CDR3, as DNA: TGCGCCAGCAGCTTGTTCCCTAGCGGGGGGGCCGGGACAGATACGCAGTATTTT. It translates to CASSLFPSGGAGTDTQYF. V gene TRBV5-1 combines with J gene TRBJ2-3, with 12 bases lining up with TRBD2. The CDR3 is made up of 18 amino acids. Germline V gives CDR1 SGHRS, CDR2 YFSETQ. After removal of 1 base from V and 3 bases from J, the junction contained 9 bases not matched to a gene.

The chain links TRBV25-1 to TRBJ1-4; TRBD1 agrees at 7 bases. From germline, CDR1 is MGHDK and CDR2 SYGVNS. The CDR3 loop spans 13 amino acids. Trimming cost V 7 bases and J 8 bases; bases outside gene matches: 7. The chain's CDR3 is CASKGALREKLFF. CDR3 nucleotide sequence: TGTGCCAGCAAGGGGGCGCTGAGAGAAAAACTGTTTTTT.

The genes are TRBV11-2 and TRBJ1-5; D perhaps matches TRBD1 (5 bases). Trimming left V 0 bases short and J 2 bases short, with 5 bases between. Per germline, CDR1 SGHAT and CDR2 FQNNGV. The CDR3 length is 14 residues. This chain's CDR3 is CASSLDRGNQPQHF. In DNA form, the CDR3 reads TGTGCCAGCAGCTTAGACAGGGGCAATCAGCCCCAGCATTTT.

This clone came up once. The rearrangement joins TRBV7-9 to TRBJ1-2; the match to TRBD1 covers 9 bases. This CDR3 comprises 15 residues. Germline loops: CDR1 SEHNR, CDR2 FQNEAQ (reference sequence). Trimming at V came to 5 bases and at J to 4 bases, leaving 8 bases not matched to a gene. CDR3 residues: CASSPSWDRVYGYTF. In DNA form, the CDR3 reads TGTGCCAGCAGCCCAAGTTGGGACAGGGTCTATGGCTACACCTTC.

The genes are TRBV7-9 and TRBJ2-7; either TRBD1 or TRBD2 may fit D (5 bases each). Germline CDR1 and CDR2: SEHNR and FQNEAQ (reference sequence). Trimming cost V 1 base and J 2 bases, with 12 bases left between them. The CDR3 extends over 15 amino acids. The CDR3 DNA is TGTGCCAGCAGCTTAGACGGGGCGCCGACCTACGAGCAGTACTTC. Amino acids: CASSLDGAPTYEQYF. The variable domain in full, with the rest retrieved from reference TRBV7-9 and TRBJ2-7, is DTGVSQNPRHKITKRGQNVTFRCDPISEHNRLYWYRQTLGQGPEFLTYFQNEAQLEKSRLLSDRFSAERPKGSFSTLEIQRTEQGDSAMYLCASSLDGAPTYEQYFGPGTRLTVT.

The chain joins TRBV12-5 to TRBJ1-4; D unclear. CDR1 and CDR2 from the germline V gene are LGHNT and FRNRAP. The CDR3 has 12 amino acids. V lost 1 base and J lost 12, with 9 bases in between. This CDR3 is CASGLEEAELFF. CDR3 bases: TGTGCTAGTGGTTTGGAGGAAGCGGAACTGTTTTTT.

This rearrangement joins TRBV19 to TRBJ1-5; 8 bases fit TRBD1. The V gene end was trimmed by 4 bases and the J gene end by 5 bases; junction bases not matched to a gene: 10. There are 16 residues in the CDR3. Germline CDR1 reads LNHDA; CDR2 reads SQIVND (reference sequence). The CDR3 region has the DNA TGTGCCAGTAGTACGCGGACAGGGCTAGCGGATCAGCCCCAGCATTTT. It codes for CASSTRTGLADQPQHF. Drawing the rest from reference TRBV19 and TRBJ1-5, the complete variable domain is DGGITQSPKYLFRKEGQNVTLSCEQNLNHDAMYWYRQDPGQGLRLIYYSQIVNDFQKGDIAEGYSVSREKKESFPLTVTSAQKNPTAFYLCASSTRTGLADQPQHFGDGTRLSIL.

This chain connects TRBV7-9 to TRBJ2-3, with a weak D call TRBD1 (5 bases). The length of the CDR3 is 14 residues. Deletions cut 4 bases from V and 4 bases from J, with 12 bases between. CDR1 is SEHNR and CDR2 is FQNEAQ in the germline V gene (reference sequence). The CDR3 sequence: CASSSPQVADTQYF. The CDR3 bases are TGTGCCAGCAGCTCCCCACAGGTCGCAGATACGCAGTATTTT. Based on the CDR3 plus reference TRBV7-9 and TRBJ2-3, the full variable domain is DTGVSQNPRHKITKRGQNVTFRCDPISEHNRLYWYRQTLGQGPEFLTYFQNEAQLEKSRLLSDRFSAERPKGSFSTLEIQRTEQGDSAMYLCASSSPQVADTQYFGPGTRLTVL.

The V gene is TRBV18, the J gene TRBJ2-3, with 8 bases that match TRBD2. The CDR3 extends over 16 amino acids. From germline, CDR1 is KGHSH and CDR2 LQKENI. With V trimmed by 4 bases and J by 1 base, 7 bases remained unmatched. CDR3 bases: TGTGCCAGCTCACGGAACCAAGCGGGAGGCACAGATACGCAGTATTTT. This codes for CASSRNQAGGTDTQYF.

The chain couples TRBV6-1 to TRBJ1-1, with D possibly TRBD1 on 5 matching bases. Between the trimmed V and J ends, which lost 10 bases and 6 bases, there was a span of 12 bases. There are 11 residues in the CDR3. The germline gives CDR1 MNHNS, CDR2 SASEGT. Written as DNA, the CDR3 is TGTGCCATCACAGGAGCCCCTGAAGCTTTCTTT. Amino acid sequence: CAITGAPEAFF.

The CDR3 reads CASSPQTEGYGYTF. As DNA, the CDR3 is TGTGCCAGCAGCCCACAAACTGAGGGTTATGGCTACACCTTC. The genes are TRBV9 and TRBJ1-2; D gene uncertain. This CDR3 spans 14 amino acids. Germline V gene data show CDR1 as SGDLS and CDR2 as YYNGEE. The germline V and J ends were trimmed by 4 bases and 5 bases, with 15 bases remaining between them.

This chain's CDR3 is CASSRGEGANEKLFF. For the CDR3, the DNA is TGTGCCAGCAGCCGGGGGGAAGGGGCTAATGAAAAACTGTTTTTT. The genes are TRBV7-9 and TRBJ1-4; D might be TRBD1 (5 bases). This CDR3 is 15 amino acids long. Trimming left V 5 bases short and J 3 bases short, with 13 bases between. Germline values: CDR1 SEHNR, CDR2 FQNEAQ (reference sequence).

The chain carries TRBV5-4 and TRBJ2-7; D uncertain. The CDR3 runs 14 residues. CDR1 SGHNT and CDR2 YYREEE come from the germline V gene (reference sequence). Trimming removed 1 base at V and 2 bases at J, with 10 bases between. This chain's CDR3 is CASSLNDKTYEQYF. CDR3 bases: TGTGCCAGCAGCTTGAACGACAAGACCTACGAGCAGTACTTC.

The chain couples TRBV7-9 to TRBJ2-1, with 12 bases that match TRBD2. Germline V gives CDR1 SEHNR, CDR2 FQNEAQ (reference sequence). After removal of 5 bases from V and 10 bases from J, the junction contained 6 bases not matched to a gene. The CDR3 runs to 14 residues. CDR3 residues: CASSPRTSGEEQFF. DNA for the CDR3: TGTGCCAGCAGCCCCCGGACTAGCGGGGAGGAGCAGTTCTTC.

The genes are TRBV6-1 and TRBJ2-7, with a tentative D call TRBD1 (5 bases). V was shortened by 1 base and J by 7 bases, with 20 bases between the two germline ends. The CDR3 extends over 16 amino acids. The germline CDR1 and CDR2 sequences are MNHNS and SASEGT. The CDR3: CASSEGGGRARVEQYF. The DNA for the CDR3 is TGTGCCAGCAGTGAAGGGGGCGGCAGGGCGCGCGTGGAGCAGTACTTC.

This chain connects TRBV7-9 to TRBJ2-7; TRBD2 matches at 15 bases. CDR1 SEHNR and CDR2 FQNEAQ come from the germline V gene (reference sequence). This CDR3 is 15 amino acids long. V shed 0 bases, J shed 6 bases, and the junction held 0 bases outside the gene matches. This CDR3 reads CASSLAGLAGGEQYF. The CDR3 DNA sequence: TGTGCCAGCAGCTTAGCGGGACTAGCGGGGGGCGAGCAGTACTTC.

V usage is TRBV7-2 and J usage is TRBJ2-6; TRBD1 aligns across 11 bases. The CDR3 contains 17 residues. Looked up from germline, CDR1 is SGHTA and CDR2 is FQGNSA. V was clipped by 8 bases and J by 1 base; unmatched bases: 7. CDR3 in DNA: TGTGCCAGCCGGAGGACAGGGGGCGGGTCTGGGGCCAACGTCCTGACTTTC. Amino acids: CASRRTGGGSGANVLTF.

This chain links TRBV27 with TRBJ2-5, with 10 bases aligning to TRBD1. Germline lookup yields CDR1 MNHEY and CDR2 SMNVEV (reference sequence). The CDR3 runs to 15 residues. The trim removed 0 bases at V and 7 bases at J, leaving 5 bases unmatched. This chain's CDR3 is CASSLSGTGEGTQYF. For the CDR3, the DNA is TGTGCCAGCAGTTTATCGGGGACAGGGGAAGGGACCCAGTACTTC.

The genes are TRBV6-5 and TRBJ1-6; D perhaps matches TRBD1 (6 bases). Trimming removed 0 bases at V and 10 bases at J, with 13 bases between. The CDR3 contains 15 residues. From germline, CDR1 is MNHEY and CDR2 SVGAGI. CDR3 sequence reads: CASSYSQGRRSPLHF. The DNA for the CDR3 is TGTGCCAGCAGTTACTCGCAGGGGCGCAGATCACCCCTCCACTTT.

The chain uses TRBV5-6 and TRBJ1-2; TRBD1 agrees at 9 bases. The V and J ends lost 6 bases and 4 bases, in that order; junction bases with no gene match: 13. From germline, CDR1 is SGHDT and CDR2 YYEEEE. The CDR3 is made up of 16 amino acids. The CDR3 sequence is CASISVGTGYRYGYTF. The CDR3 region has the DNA TGTGCCAGCATCAGCGTGGGGACAGGGTATCGCTATGGCTACACCTTC.

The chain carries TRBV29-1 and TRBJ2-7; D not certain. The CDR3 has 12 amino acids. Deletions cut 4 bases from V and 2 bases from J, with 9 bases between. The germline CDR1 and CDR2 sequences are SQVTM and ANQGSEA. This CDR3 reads CSVVDGTYEQYF. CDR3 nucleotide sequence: TGCAGCGTTGTGGACGGTACCTACGAGCAGTACTTC.

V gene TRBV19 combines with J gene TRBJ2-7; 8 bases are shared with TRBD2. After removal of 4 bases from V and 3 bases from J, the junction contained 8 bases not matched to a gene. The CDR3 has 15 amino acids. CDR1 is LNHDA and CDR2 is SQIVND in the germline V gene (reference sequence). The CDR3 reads CASSNSGTSLYEQYF. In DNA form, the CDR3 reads TGTGCCAGTAGTAACTCCGGGACTAGTCTCTACGAGCAGTACTTC.

The CDR3 sequence: CASRSGTPRSEQYF. The CDR3 bases are TGTGCCAGCAGATCCGGGACCCCTCGATCCGAGCAGTACTTC. The gene calls are TRBV6-5 and TRBJ2-7, with D perhaps matching TRBD1 or TRBD2 (5 bases each). V lost 6 bases and J 6 bases, leaving 18 bases between the germline ends. Germline V lookup: CDR1 MNHEY, CDR2 SVGAGI. The CDR3 sequence is 14 residues long.

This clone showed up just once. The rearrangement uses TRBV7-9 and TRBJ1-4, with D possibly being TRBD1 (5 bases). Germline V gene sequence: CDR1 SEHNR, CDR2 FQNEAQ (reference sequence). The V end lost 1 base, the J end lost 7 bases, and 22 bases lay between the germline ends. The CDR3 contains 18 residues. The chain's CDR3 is CASSLGFGERGVGEKLFF. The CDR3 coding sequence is TGTGCCAGCAGCTTAGGATTCGGGGAAAGGGGTGTTGGTGAAAAACTGTTTTTT.